The following is a T cell receptor beta chain sequence with its context. The CDR3 extends over 11 amino acids. V lost 3 bases and J lost 7; bases outside the gene matches: 0. Per the germline V gene, CDR1 is LGHDT and CDR2 is YNNKEL (reference sequence). The sample belongs to a study of blood T cell repertoires in COVID-19. Background on the study: The United States, Italy and Spain provided the acute and convalescent COVID-19 samples. The analysed material was cDNA or gDNA that came from T cells, B-cell-depleted T cells, or PBMCs.

The authors' processing: The authors estimated nucleated cell counts from reference gene primer amplification. Method: immunoSEQ multiplex PCR; TCRdb's copy keeps in-frame clones and lacks some. D and trimming were read from the DNA, whereas the V and J calls and clone size are those reported in that table. The sample holds approximately 110,000 clones, roughly 80% seen once. Specimen: peripheral blood. V gene TRBV3-1 (or the pseudogene TRBV3-2) combines with J gene TRBJ2-7; 7 bases line up with TRBD1. The origin of this receptor is a man in his 70s with acute or convalescent COVID-19. The CDR3 region has the DNA TGTGCCAGCAGCCAGACAGGGGAGCAGTACTTC. Translated, it gives CASSQTGEQYF.